Below are 20 T cell receptor beta chains sequenced from a single sample in a study of T cells after yellow fever vaccination. TCRdb ran MiXCR on the 5' RACE reads and lists one entry per CDR3 protein. There are 620,000 or so distinct CDR3 sequences in the sample; roughly a sixth occur only once, and about 18% lies in the top ten. The sequences come from PBMCs, collected about 5 days after the first yellow fever vaccination. The receptors stem from a man between 18 and 29 years old who received the YFV17D yellow fever vaccine.

This chain uses TRBV5-1 with TRBJ2-2; 9 positions match TRBD1. The CDR3 covers 17 residues. Germline V gene sequence: CDR1 SGHRS, CDR2 YFSETQ. V lost 0 bases, J lost 7 bases, and 10 bases stayed unmatched. DNA of the CDR3: TGCGCCAGCAGCTTGGCCTCTTCGGGACAGGGCATCGGGGAGCTGTTTTTT. As protein: CASSLASSGQGIGELFF.

The V call is TRBV7-9, the J call TRBJ1-4; D not certain. CDR1 and CDR2 (germline): SEHNR, FQNEAQ (reference sequence). The CDR3 totals 14 residues. Trimming pared 5 bases from V and 7 bases from J, leaving 14 bases between. This CDR3 reads CASSQFPVGEKLFF. For the CDR3, the DNA is TGTGCCAGCAGCCAGTTCCCGGTGGGTGAAAAACTGTTTTTT.

This clonotype showed up just a few times. The V call is TRBV28, the J call TRBJ2-5, with TRBD2 matching over 7 bases. V shed 8 bases and J 2 bases; nucleotides not matched to a gene: 11. The CDR3 contains 15 residues. Germline CDR1 and CDR2: MDHEN and SYDVKM. The CDR3 DNA is TGTGCCAGCCTGAGCGGGGCCGCGAATCAAGAGACCCAGTACTTC. The encoded protein is CASLSGAANQETQYF.

Note on this clonotype: The DNA is omitted, as the CDR3 cannot be located on it reliably, and the CDR3 follows TCRdb's listing. V gene TRBV5-1 combines with J gene TRBJ2-5; the DNA was not used to check the table's D call, TRBD1. The CDR3 numbers 15 amino acids, ends counted. The germline V gene encodes CDR1 SGHRS and CDR2 YFSETQ. The chain's CDR3 is CASSSVGQGAPLSPF.

This clonotype was recorded many times. This chain connects TRBV7-7 to TRBJ2-1, with D possibly being TRBD2 (6 bases). The CDR3 is 15 residues long. Trimming took off 3 bases at V and 6 bases at J, with 15 bases between the two ends. Germline CDR1 and CDR2: SSHAT and FNYEAQ (reference sequence). CDR3 residues: CASSFGGVFGNEQFF. CDR3 nucleotide sequence: TGTGCCAGCAGCTTTGGCGGGGTATTTGGCAATGAGCAGTTCTTC.

V usage is TRBV5-5 and J usage is TRBJ2-1; D is perhaps TRBD2 (5 bases). Per germline, CDR1 SGHKS and CDR2 YYEKEE (reference sequence). V was clipped by 2 bases and J by 10 bases, with 13 bases between them. The CDR3 consists of 13 residues. The CDR3: CASSLPGLVEQFF. Here the CDR3 DNA reads TGTGCCAGCAGCTTACCAGGACTGGTCGAGCAGTTCTTC.

The chain couples TRBV6-2 or TRBV6-3 to TRBJ2-7; D not certain. Germline CDR1 MNHEY, CDR2 SVGEGT. The V and J ends lost 6 bases and 4 bases respectively, with 7 bases between them. The CDR3 is made up of 11 amino acids. Here the CDR3 reads CASSNGYEQYV. The CDR3 bases are TGTGCCAGCAGCAATGGGTACGAGCAGTACGTC.

In its sample, this clonotype was seen a few times. This chain's CDR3 is CASNIAGGRVGELFF. CDR3 nucleotides: TGTGCCAGCAATATAGCGGGGGGGCGTGTCGGGGAGCTGTTTTTT. The chain employs TRBV6-1 and TRBJ2-2; 11 bases align to TRBD2. The CDR3 loop spans 15 amino acids. In germline, CDR1 is MNHNS, CDR2 SASEGT. V gave up 7 bases and J gave up 7 bases; unmatched junction bases: 8.

This clonotype occurred a few times. The chain has TRBV10-3 and TRBJ2-2, with TRBD2 matching over 8 bases. The CDR3 consists of 17 residues. Germline CDR1 is ENHRY and CDR2 is SYGVKD. The V and J ends lost 1 base and 2 bases, in that order; junction bases with no gene match: 6. The CDR3 coding sequence is TGTGCCATCAGTGAGTTATCTAGCGGGTCTAACACCGGGGAGCTGTTTTTT. It is translated as CAISELSSGSNTGELFF.

This sequence joins TRBV5-1 and TRBJ2-5, with a tentative D call TRBD1 (7 bases). CDR3 length: 15 residues. The germline V gene encodes CDR1 SGHRS and CDR2 YFSETQ. The V end was cut by 4 bases, the J end by 3 bases, with 16 bases between. As DNA, the CDR3 is TGCGCCAGCAGCACAGACAGGGAGGTGAAAGAGACCCAGTACTTC. It encodes CASSTDREVKETQYF.

The chain links TRBV12-3 or TRBV12-4 to TRBJ2-3, with D perhaps given as TRBD1 or TRBD2 (5 bases each). The CDR3 covers 15 residues. V was pared by 3 bases and J by 5 bases, with 15 bases between. The CDR3 DNA reads TGTGCCAGCAGTTTTGGGACCCAAGCCCGAGATACGCAGTATTTT. Residues: CASSFGTQARDTQYF.

The chain links TRBV2 to TRBJ2-3; D gene unclear. CDR1 and CDR2 (germline): SNHLY, FYNNEI. The CDR3 is 13 amino acids. The V end was cut by 2 bases, the J end by 2 bases, with 5 bases between. CDR3 amino acids: CASSEPATDTQYF. The CDR3 coding sequence is TGTGCCAGCAGTGAACCGGCCACAGATACGCAGTATTTT.

The V and J genes are TRBV19 and TRBJ2-3; 9 bases line up with TRBD2. V lost 10 bases and J lost 3; bases outside the gene matches: 8. From germline, CDR1 is LNHDA and CDR2 SQIVND (reference sequence). The CDR3 totals 14 residues. CDR3 sequence: CATGSSGVTDTQYF. The CDR3 DNA follows: TGTGCCACCGGCTCTAGCGGGGTTACAGATACGCAGTATTTT.

This chain uses TRBV27 with TRBJ2-1; weak D call: TRBD1 (6 bases). CDR3 length equals 15 residues. Trimming removed 4 bases from V and 5 bases from J, with 15 bases in between. Germline V lookup: CDR1 MNHEY, CDR2 SMNVEV (reference sequence). This CDR3 is CASSSNREWNNEQFF. CDR3 coding DNA: TGTGCCAGCAGTTCCAACAGGGAGTGGAACAATGAGCAGTTCTTC.

This clonotype was seen at least ten times. The CDR3 spells CASTRGAFSGNTIYF. In DNA form, the CDR3 reads TGTGCCAGCACCCGGGGAGCCTTCTCTGGAAACACCATATATTTT. The genes are TRBV12-3 or TRBV12-4 and TRBJ1-3; D is uncertain. The CDR3 extends over 15 amino acids. V lost 7 bases to trimming and J lost 0 bases, with 13 bases between them.

The rearrangement uses TRBV5-1 and TRBJ1-5; maybe TRBD1 (5 bases). The CDR3 is 18 residues long. Germline CDR1 reads SGHRS; CDR2 reads YFSETQ. V dropped 0 bases and J dropped 3 bases, with 19 bases sitting between them. CDR3 nucleotides: TGCGCCAGCAGCTTGGGATTTTGGGACTCAGAATACAATCAGCCCCAGCATTTT. This codes for CASSLGFWDSEYNQPQHF.

This clonotype has more than one count but fewer than ten. The chain links TRBV5-4 to TRBJ2-3; D unresolved. The CDR3 runs to 14 residues. Germline CDR1 and CDR2: SGHNT and YYREEE (reference sequence). Deletions cut 0 bases from V and 0 bases from J, with 5 bases between. In DNA form, the CDR3 reads TGTGCCAGCAGCTTGGACCTGAGCACAGATACGCAGTATTTT. It is translated as CASSLDLSTDTQYF.

The V gene is TRBV11-2, the J gene TRBJ2-5, with D unclear. The germline V gene has CDR1 SGHAT and CDR2 FQNNGV. Between the trimmed V and J ends, which lost 2 bases and 1 base, there was a span of 11 bases. This CDR3 comprises 15 residues. For the CDR3, the DNA is TGTGCCAGCAGCTTAATATTAGCCTTCCAAGAGACCCAGTACTTC. It specifies CASSLILAFQETQYF.

This clonotype was detected many times. The chain joins TRBV12-3 or TRBV12-4 to TRBJ2-5; the D call may be TRBD1 or TRBD2 (5 bases each). The CDR3 is 14 residues long. V shed 8 bases and J shed 0 bases, with 13 bases lying between them. In nucleotides, the CDR3 is TGTGCCAGCGCTAAGAGGGGCAACCAAGAGACCCAGTACTTC. It encodes CASAKRGNQETQYF.

This clonotype turned up a few times. This rearrangement joins TRBV11-2 to TRBJ2-1, with TRBD2 identical over 9 bases. The germline gives CDR1 SGHAT, CDR2 FQNNGV. This CDR3 spans 15 amino acids. Losses at the gene ends were 5 bases for V and 5 bases for J; bases not matched to a gene: 7. The CDR3 reads CASSPLAGDHNEQFF. CDR3 sequence (DNA): TGTGCCAGCAGCCCTTTAGCGGGGGACCACAATGAGCAGTTCTTC.